One and the same sample provided the 11 T cell receptor beta chains below, sequenced in a study of patients and donors after allogeneic stem cell transplantation. MiXCR was run by TCRdb on the RT-PCR reads, yielding one entry per CDR3 protein. The repertoire holds 190,000 or so distinct CDR3 sequences, with approximately 41% as singletons. The sequenced material came from blood, either unsorted or a sorted T cell fraction (not recorded which). Receptor source: a human donor who was either an allogeneic HSCT recipient or a stem cell or donor lymphocyte infusion donor (not recorded which). It is not recorded whose cells these are; they may come from a transplant donor.

The chain links TRBV28 to TRBJ1-6, with D tentatively TRBD1 (5 bases). The CDR3 extends over 14 amino acids. CDR1 and CDR2 from the germline V gene are MDHEN and SYDVKM. Between the trimmed V and J ends, which lost 8 bases and 9 bases, there was a span of 17 bases. CDR3 nucleotide sequence: TGTGCCAGCTTCCGGGACTTGGGACGTTCACCCCTCCACTTT. It translates to CASFRDLGRSPLHF.

This sequence joins TRBV12-3 or TRBV12-4 and TRBJ2-1; 8 nucleotides match TRBD1. With 6 bases clipped from V and 2 bases from J, the junction kept 6 bases outside the gene matches. CDR3 length: 15 residues. Here the CDR3 reads CASSGQGRTYNEQFF. CDR3 sequence (DNA): TGTGCCAGCAGCGGACAGGGTAGGACCTACAATGAGCAGTTCTTC.

The chain recombines TRBV2 with TRBJ2-7; 13 positions match TRBD2. Per germline, CDR1 SNHLY and CDR2 FYNNEI. V lost 3 bases and J lost 1; bases outside the gene matches: 12. This CDR3 spans 19 amino acids. CDR3 amino acids: CASSDEGTGLAGASYEQYF. The CDR3 DNA reads as TGTGCCAGCAGTGATGAGGGGACTGGACTAGCGGGGGCTTCCTACGAGCAGTACTTC. The whole variable domain, filled in from reference TRBV2 and TRBJ2-7, reads EPEVTQTPSHQVTQMGQEVILRCVPISNHLYFYWYRQILGQKVEFLVSFYNNEISEKSEIFDDQFSVERPDGSNFTLKIRSTKLEDSAMYFCASSDEGTGLAGASYEQYFGPGTRLTVT.

This clonotype showed up just a few times. The V gene is TRBV29-1, the J gene TRBJ1-2, with TRBD1 matching over 9 bases. Germline loops: CDR1 SQVTM, CDR2 ANQGSEA. The ends lost 6 bases at V and 6 bases at J; junction bases unmatched: 17. The CDR3 loop spans 16 amino acids. The CDR3 DNA reads TGCAGCGTCCGATTGATCCGGGACAGGGAGCCAAATGGCTACACCTTC. The encoded protein is CSVRLIRDREPNGYTF.

This clonotype was seen more than once but under ten times. The rearrangement links TRBV9 to TRBJ1-2, with TRBD1 matching 8 bases. The CDR3 has 14 amino acids. CDR1 and CDR2 from the germline V gene are SGDLS and YYNGEE. V shed 7 bases and J 8 bases; nucleotides not matched to a gene: 13. The CDR3 region has the DNA TGTGCCAGCGCGGCGCCAGGGGGCATCCGGGGCTACACCTTC. Translated: CASAAPGGIRGYTF.

This rearrangement joins TRBV4-3 to TRBJ1-6, with TRBD1 as a possible D gene (5 bases). The germline V and J ends were trimmed by 0 bases and 9 bases, with 21 bases remaining between them. Germline V gives CDR1 LGHNA, CDR2 YSLEER. This CDR3 region has 18 residues. Here the CDR3 DNA reads TGCGCCAGCAGCCAAGATTTGCCGGGCGACAGTCGAGGTTCACCCCTCCACTTT. Translated, it gives CASSQDLPGDSRGSPLHF.

The CDR3 loop reads CASSAGTSGETQYF. Written as DNA, the CDR3 is TGTGCCAGCAGCGCCGGGACTAGCGGGGAGACCCAGTACTTC. The rearrangement uses TRBV9 and TRBJ2-5; 12 bases line up with TRBD2. Germline assignment: CDR1 SGDLS and CDR2 YYNGEE. V trimming: 3 bases; J trimming: 5 bases; junction bases outside the gene matches: 2. This CDR3 has 14 residues.

The chain carries TRBV7-9 and TRBJ1-5, with 8 nucleotides matching TRBD1. CDR3 length: 15 residues. Germline CDR1 SEHNR, CDR2 FQNEAQ (reference sequence). V lost 5 bases to trimming and J lost 4 bases; unmatched junction nucleotides: 7. CDR3 coding DNA: TGTGCCAGCAGCCCTGGGACAGGTGCGAATCAGCCCCAGCATTTT. Encoded protein: CASSPGTGANQPQHF.

J is TRBJ2-1 and V is TRBV12-3 or TRBV12-4; D ambiguous. The CDR3 is 11 amino acids. Trimming shortened V by 1 base and J by 11 bases, and 6 bases separated the two germline ends. The CDR3 region has the DNA TGTGCCAGCAGTTTAGGCCCGAAGCAGTTCTTC. Amino acids: CASSLGPKQFF.

V is TRBV9 and J is TRBJ1-2; 8 positions match TRBD1. The CDR3 loop spans 15 amino acids. The junction had 8 bases not matched to a gene; V was cut back by 4 bases and J by 3 bases. Germline V gene data show CDR1 as SGDLS and CDR2 as YYNGEE. The CDR3 DNA is TGTGCCAGCAGCATGCGACAGGGGAGTGACTATGGCTACACCTTC. It codes for CASSMRQGSDYGYTF.

V is TRBV21-1 and J is TRBJ1-5; the table's D call TRBD1 went unverified against the DNA. TRBV21-1 is a pseudogene segment. The CDR3 loop spans 15 amino acids. CDR3 loop: CASSKTGKSNQPQHF. CDR3 sequence (DNA): TGTGCCAGCAGCAAAACAGGGAAAAGCAATCAGCCCCAGCATTTT.